This T cell receptor beta chain was captured by sequencing in a study of T cell responses to AZD1222 COVID-19 vaccine (dated by TCRdb to about 2021). Context from the whole study: A total of about 230 trial participants underwent TCR sequencing, of whom 207 received two doses of AZD1222 and roughly 25 received two doses of the MenACWY control vaccine. Enrollment into the trials was organized by age into subgroups of 18-55, 56-69 and 70-plus years, and those subgroups contained roughly 160, 29 and 62 TCR-sequenced participants, respectively.

Comments on this clone: What antigen it recognizes has not been identified. Base qualities were left out, and no much larger clone turns up one base away.

What the work shows at the level of the full study, not this receptor alone: Vaccine-associated CD4 TCRs spanned the whole spike protein, with dominant responses in regions 160-218 and 743-854. Because no day 14 peak-response samples were available, the repertoires could be characterized only after the peak T cell response. Conclusions about previously exposed vaccinees were limited because only six AZD1222 recipients were SARS-CoV-2 seropositive at baseline. Participants were mostly white British, with more females than males. The authors suggested clonal diversity may have been underestimated. Nearly half of unique spike-specific TCRs reportedly recognized epitopes outside regions mutated in the B.1.351 and B.1.1.7 variants. Spike-specific TCR breadth and depth rose significantly after two AZD1222 doses compared with day 0 and with MenACWY recipients. In the small 56-69-year group, the increase in depth fell short of significance, most likely because of low power.

The time point label here, explained by the study, means: about 28 days (+/-7) after the second vaccine dose. AZD1222 recipients with second doses at about 4 weeks or about 12 weeks were pooled, because spike-specific TCR depth and breadth did not differ between schedules. Samples from vaccinated people were obtained from the UK trials COV001 and COV002, which included a single-blind randomized controlled phase 2/3 trial of AZD1222 (ChAdOx1 nCoV-19) in healthy adults. For TCRbeta chain sequencing, PBMC samples were collected from trial participants at day 0 and at day 28 after the second dose. The CDR3 regions of human TCRbeta chains were subjected to immunosequencing. The original methods were these. Repertoire TCRs were checked for matches against a reference library of SARS-CoV-2-specific TCRs that had been generated using the MIRA antigen-specificity platform. Breadth was defined as the fraction of unique TCRs that were SARS-CoV-2-associated, and depth was defined as the fraction of total T cells that were SARS-CoV-2-associated. Using the MIRA data, every spike-specific TCR was mapped to the spike region that the TCR reacted to and assigned to either a CD4 or a CD8 class. Log10-transformed breadth and depth values were compared by one-way ANOVA with Sidak's multiple comparisons tests. TCRdb stores this immuneACCESS table with in-frame sequences only. Part of the clones is absent; in the studies checked, under half of the shortfall reflects unresolved V genes, and no reason is known for the rest. For V, J and clone size, that table is used; D and trimming come from the DNA. The sample table contains 120,000 to 150,000 clones; only one count was recorded for about 92% of them. Under 2% of the sample is taken by the ten largest.

The sequence was collected from an adult who received the AZD1222 COVID-19 vaccine. The specimen comprised peripheral blood, sampled 28 days after the second AZD1222 dose.

For the CDR3, the sequence is CASSLVSGSGYEQYF. Read as DNA, the sequence is TGTGCCAGCAGCTTAGTTTCCGGGAGCGGATACGAGCAGTACTTC. This receptor chain uses TRBV7-2 and TRBJ2-7; TRBD2 could be the D gene, as 6 bases match. V is clipped by 1 base and J by 4 bases, and the sequence between their germline boundaries is 14 bases long. CDR1 is given as SGHTA and CDR2 as FQGNSA, both from the germline V gene. Counted from cysteine to phenylalanine, this CDR3 has 15 amino acids. The DNA shown is the 45-base CDR3, in frame from base 1. Extended through the reference TRBV7-2 and TRBJ2-7 proteins, this CDR3 yields the full variable domain: GAGVSQSPSNKVTEKGKDVELRCDPISGHTALYWYRQSLGQGLEFLIYFQGNSAPDKSGLPSDRFSAERTGGSVSTLTIQRTQQEDSAVYLCASSLVSGSGYEQYFGPGTRLTVT.